A single T cell receptor beta chain is shown here with its context. Its antigen is not identified. This same CDR3 is encoded by further DNA sequences in the sample. This entry comes from a study of T cells in localized non-small cell lung cancer. Assay used: immunoSEQ multiplex PCR; TCRdb lists only in-frame clones, some missing. The sample lists 70,000 to 80,000 clones; approximately 90% were seen once. The V gene's germline CDR1 is MNHEY and CDR2 SVGAGI. This CDR3 is 12 amino acids long. Trimming cost V 5 bases and J 4 bases, with 6 bases left between them. Notes on the study in general: Among the top 100 tumor clones, a median 57 appeared in adjacent lung.

The specimen was peripheral blood, collected before any cancer treatment. The rearrangement joins TRBV6-5 to TRBJ1-5; D gene uncertain. The TCR originated in a woman aged 40-69 years with stage I squamous cell lung carcinoma. The CDR3: CASSEGNQPQHF. CDR3 nucleotides: TGTGCCAGCAGTGAAGGGAATCAGCCCCAGCATTTT.